This T cell receptor (beta chain) was found in a study of blood T cell repertoires in COVID-19. Study background: The United States, Italy and Spain supplied acute and convalescent COVID-19 samples.

The length of the CDR3 is 16 residues. The trim removed 2 bases at V and 1 base at J, leaving 7 bases unmatched. CDR1 SGHKS and CDR2 YYEKEE come from the germline V gene (reference sequence). Clones were read by immunoSEQ multiplex PCR, and TCRdb kept only the in-frame ones, dropping some. In the table there are 60,000 or so clones, about 80% of which are singletons. Sequences were obtained from peripheral blood. The chain joins TRBV5-5 to TRBJ1-2; TRBD1 matches 8 bases. The receptor was derived from a man in his 60s with acute or convalescent COVID-19. In DNA, the CDR3 is TGTGCCAGCAGCTTCGGACAGGGTACCTTTAACTATGGCTACACCTTC. Encoded protein: CASSFGQGTFNYGYTF.